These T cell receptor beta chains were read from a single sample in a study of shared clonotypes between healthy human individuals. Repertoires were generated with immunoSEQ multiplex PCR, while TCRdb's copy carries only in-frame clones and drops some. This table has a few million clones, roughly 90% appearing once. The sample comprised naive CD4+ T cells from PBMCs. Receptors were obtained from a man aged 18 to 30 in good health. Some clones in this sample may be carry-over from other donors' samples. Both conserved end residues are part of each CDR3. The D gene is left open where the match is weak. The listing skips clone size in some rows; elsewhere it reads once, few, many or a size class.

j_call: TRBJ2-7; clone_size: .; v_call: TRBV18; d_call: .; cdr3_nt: TGTGCCAGCTCCCCTGACAATTACGAGCAGTACTTC; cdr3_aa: CASSPDNYEQYF
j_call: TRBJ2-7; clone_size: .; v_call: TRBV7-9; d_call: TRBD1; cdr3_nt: TGTGCCAGCAGATGGACAGGATCCTACGAGCAGTACTTC; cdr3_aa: CASRWTGSYEQYF
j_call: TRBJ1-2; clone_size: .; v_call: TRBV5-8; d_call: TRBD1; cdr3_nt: TGTGCCAGCAGCGTAGACGGACAGGGGTTCTATGGCTACACCTTC; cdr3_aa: CASSVDGQGFYGYTF
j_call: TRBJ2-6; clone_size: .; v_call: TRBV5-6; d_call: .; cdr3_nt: TGTGCCAGCAGCCTCTCCCTCTCTGGGGCCAACGTCCTGACTTTC; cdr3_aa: CASSLSLSGANVLTF
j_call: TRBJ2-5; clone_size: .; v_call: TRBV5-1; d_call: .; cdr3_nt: TGCGCCAGCAGATCACCGGGCCCACAAGAGACCCAGTACTTC; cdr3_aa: CASRSPGPQETQYF
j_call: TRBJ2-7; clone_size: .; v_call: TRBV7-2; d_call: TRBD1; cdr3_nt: TGTGCCAGCAGCTGGGGTCCGGGACAGGGGATTGGGGAGCAGTACTTC; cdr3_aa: CASSWGPGQGIGEQYF
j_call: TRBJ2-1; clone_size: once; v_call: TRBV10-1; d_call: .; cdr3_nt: TGCGCCAGCTCCTCCGGGGGATACAATGAGCAGTTCTTC; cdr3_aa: CASSSGGYNEQFF
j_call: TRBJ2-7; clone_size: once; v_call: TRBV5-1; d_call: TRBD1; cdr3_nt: TGCGCCAGCAGCTCGACAGGGGGCGCTTACCACGAGCAGTACTTC; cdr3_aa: CASSSTGGAYHEQYF
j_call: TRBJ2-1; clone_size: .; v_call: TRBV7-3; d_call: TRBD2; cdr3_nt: TGTGCCAGCAGCGTAAGGACTAGAGCCGATGAGCAGTTCTTC; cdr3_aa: CASSVRTRADEQFF
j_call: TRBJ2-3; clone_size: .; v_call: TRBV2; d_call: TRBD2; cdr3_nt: TGTGCCAGCGGACTAGCGGTCGATACGCAGTATTTT; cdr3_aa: CASGLAVDTQYF
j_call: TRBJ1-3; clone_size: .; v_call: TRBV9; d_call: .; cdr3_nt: TGTGCCAGCAGCGTTGAGGGTTCCGGAAACACCATATATTTT; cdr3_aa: CASSVEGSGNTIYF
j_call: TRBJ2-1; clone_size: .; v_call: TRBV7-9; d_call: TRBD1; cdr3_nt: TGTGCCAGCAGCCCGGGACAGGGGGAAGGCGAGCAGTTCTTC; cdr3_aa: CASSPGQGEGEQFF
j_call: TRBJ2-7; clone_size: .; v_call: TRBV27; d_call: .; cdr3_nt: TGTGCCAGCAGTTTATCGAGGGACCCTCGCCACGAGCAGTACTTC; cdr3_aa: CASSLSRDPRHEQYF
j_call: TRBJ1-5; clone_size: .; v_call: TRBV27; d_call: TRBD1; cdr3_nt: TGTGCCAGCAGTACGAGGGACAGGGCGTCTCAGCCCCAGCATTTT; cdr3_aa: CASSTRDRASQPQHF
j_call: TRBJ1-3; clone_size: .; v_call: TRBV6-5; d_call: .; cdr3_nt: TGTGCCAGCACCCTAGGAGGGGGGACAGGAAACACCATATATTTT; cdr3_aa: CASTLGGGTGNTIYF
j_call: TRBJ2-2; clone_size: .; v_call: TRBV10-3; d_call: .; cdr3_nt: TGTGCCATCAGGAAAACAGGGACCGGGGAGCTGTTTTTT; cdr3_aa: CAIRKTGTGELFF
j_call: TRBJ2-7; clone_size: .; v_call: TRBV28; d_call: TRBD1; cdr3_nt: TGTGCCAGCACCAGGGGGCAGGAGCAGTACTTC; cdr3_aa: CASTRGQEQYF
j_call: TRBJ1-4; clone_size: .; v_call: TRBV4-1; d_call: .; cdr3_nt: TGCGCCAGCAGCCAAGAAGGGATCAGGGAAAAACTGTTTTTT; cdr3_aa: CASSQEGIREKLFF
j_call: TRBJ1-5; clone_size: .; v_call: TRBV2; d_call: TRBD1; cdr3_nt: TGTGCCAGCAGTGAAGACCGACAGGGGAATCAGCCCCAGCATTTT; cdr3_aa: CASSEDRQGNQPQHF
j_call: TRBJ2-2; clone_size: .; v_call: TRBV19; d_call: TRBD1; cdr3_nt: TGTGCCAGTAGTATTCGGGCAGGGGGCGCCGACACCGGGGAGCTGTTTTTT; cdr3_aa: CASSIRAGGADTGELFF
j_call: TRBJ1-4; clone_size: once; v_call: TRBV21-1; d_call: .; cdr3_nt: TGTGCCAGCAGCCCGAGAGGTGAGGACAGAGAAAATGAAAAACTGTTTTTT; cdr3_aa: CASSPRGEDRENEKLFF
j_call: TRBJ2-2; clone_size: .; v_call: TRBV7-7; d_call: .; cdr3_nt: TGTGGCCGACGAAGCCGCGAGGGAGGGGAGCTGTTTTTT; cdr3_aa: CGRRSREGGELFF
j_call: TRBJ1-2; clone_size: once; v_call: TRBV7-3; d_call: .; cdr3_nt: TGTGCCAGCAGCTTAATGGGGGATGGCTATGGCTACACCTTC; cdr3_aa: CASSLMGDGYGYTF